A single sample gave rise to the 27 T cell receptor beta chains below, sequenced in a study of molecular identifiers for immune sequencing clone quantification (dated by TCRdb to 2017 to 2018). Library prep was done by PCR. The data were produced on an Illumina HiSeq 4000. TCRdb reanalyzed the raw reads on its own, using fastp at Q25 for trimming and MiXCR for clone calling, and kept in-frame beta chains. Rows with one shared CDR3 protein collapse into an entry with the most common genes and DNA. Counted in this sample were approximately 63,000 distinct CDR3 sequences; 15% to 20% of them appeared once. The ten largest clones represent 1.4% of the sample. The sequencing sample was made of naive CD8+ T cells from blood, with Jurkat cell RNA spiked in. The sample's cell subset or site label, in plain terms: FACS-sorted CD8+CD4-CCR7+CD45RA+ naive T cells. These TCRs come from a human donor in good health. Some libraries in this study had Jurkat cell RNA spiked in.

This clonotype was seen more than once but under ten times. The rearrangement links TRBV14 to TRBJ2-1, with 12 nucleotides matching TRBD2. Trimming took 8 bases from V and 4 from J; bases not matched to a gene: 3. The CDR3 is made up of 14 amino acids. Germline values: CDR1 SGHDN, CDR2 FVKESK. The CDR3 protein is CASSGLAGYNEQFF. The CDR3 DNA is TGTGCCAGCTCCGGACTAGCGGGGTACAATGAGCAGTTCTTC.

About this clonotype: Sequence at one end of the junction differs from germline and may be a read error. This CDR3 is CASSPTDRTWNTGEMFF. As DNA, the CDR3 is TGTGCCAGCAGTCCCACCGACAGGACTTGGAACACCGGGGAGATGTTTTTT. The genes are TRBV12-3 or TRBV12-4 and TRBJ2-2, with a possible D match to TRBD1 (6 bases). The CDR3 sequence is 17 residues long.

At least ten counts were recorded for this clonotype. The rearrangement links TRBV10-1 to TRBJ2-5; weak D call: TRBD1 (6 bases). V lost 4 bases, J lost 4 bases, and 28 bases lay in between. Germline CDR1 reads WNHNN; CDR2 reads SYGVQD (reference sequence). The CDR3 runs to 19 residues. The CDR3 DNA sequence: TGCGCCAGCAGTGGTGCGTTGACAGGCGGCCAGCTCAAAACAGAGACCCAGTACTTC. Translation: CASSGALTGGQLKTETQYF.

This clonotype was picked up many times. This chain uses TRBV7-8 with TRBJ2-2; the match to TRBD1 covers 7 bases. Germline V gene data show CDR1 as SGHVS and CDR2 as FQNEAQ. The CDR3 consists of 17 residues. The junction had 12 bases not matched to a gene; V was cut back by 5 bases and J by 3 bases. DNA for the CDR3: TGTGCCAGCAGCGGTAGGGTCGGGACAGAAGACACCGGGGAGCTGTTTTTT. Translating gives CASSGRVGTEDTGELFF.

The chain combines TRBV5-3 with TRBJ2-7, with 11 bases identical to TRBD2. TRBV5-3 is classed as an ORF, of uncertain function. The CDR3 has 14 amino acids. After removal of 8 bases from V and 4 bases from J, the junction contained 8 bases not matched to a gene. CDR3 residues: CASSHLAGGYEQYF. In nucleotides, the CDR3 is TGTGCCAGCAGCCACTTAGCGGGAGGGTACGAGCAGTACTTC.

This clonotype was seen repeatedly, ten times or more. The rearrangement links TRBV27 to TRBJ1-1; TRBD1 is a possible D gene (5 bases). The V end lost 2 bases, the J end lost 0 bases, and 10 bases lay between the germline ends. The CDR3 is 15 amino acids. Germline V gene lookup returns CDR1 MNHEY and CDR2 SMNVEV (reference sequence). In DNA form, the CDR3 reads TGTGCCAGCAGTTTAGGGACGGGGATGAACACTGAAGCTTTCTTT. Amino acid sequence: CASSLGTGMNTEAFF.

In this sample, this clonotype turned up many times. The genes are TRBV7-3 and TRBJ2-5, with 12 bases fitting TRBD2. Germline V gene sequence: CDR1 SGHTA, CDR2 FQGTGA. CDR3 size: 16 residues. J gave up 0 bases and V 5 bases, and 4 bases lay outside the gene matches. This CDR3 is CASSETSGGYQETQYF. CDR3 coding DNA: TGTGCCAGCAGCGAAACTAGCGGGGGGTACCAAGAGACCCAGTACTTC.

This clonotype has a count of ten or more. The V and J genes are TRBV7-8 and TRBJ2-4; D possibly matches TRBD1 or TRBD2 (6 bases each). V was pared by 5 bases and J by 0 bases, with 11 bases between. CDR3 size: 15 residues. Looked up from germline, CDR1 is SGHVS and CDR2 is FQNEAQ. The chain's CDR3 is CASSPRGVAKNIQYF. CDR3 DNA: TGTGCCAGCAGCCCGAGGGGGGTAGCCAAAAACATTCAGTACTTC.

This clonotype was recorded many times. The J gene is TRBJ2-7, the V gene TRBV30, with 11 bases aligning to TRBD2. Germline CDR1 reads GTSNPN; CDR2 reads SVGIG (reference sequence). Trimming removed 5 bases from V and 7 bases from J; junction bases left unmatched: 10. This CDR3 contains 14 residues. CDR3 DNA: TGTGCCTGGGGTCCGGGACTAGCGGTCTCTGAGCAGTACTTC. Translation gives CAWGPGLAVSEQYF.

This clonotype was observed at least ten times. The chain couples TRBV7-9 to TRBJ2-1; 9 positions match TRBD1. The CDR3 is 14 amino acids. The germline CDR1 and CDR2 sequences are SEHNR and FQNEAQ (reference sequence). V was pared by 6 bases and J by 4 bases, with 4 bases of the junction left unmatched. CDR3 coding DNA: TGTGCCAGCAGAACAGGGGGCCGTTACAATGAGCAGTTCTTC. Its protein is CASRTGGRYNEQFF.

This clonotype was detected ten times or more. The rearrangement links TRBV7-9 to TRBJ2-3; 7 nucleotides align to TRBD1. The CDR3 runs 15 residues. Germline lookup yields CDR1 SEHNR and CDR2 FQNEAQ (reference sequence). V lost 4 bases, J lost 7 bases, and 11 bases stayed unmatched. This CDR3 reads CASSYPDRSLNTQYF. In DNA, the CDR3 is TGTGCCAGCAGCTATCCGGACAGGTCTCTCAATACGCAGTATTTT.

This clonotype came up many times. A read error may produce the germline difference seen at one junction end. The chain recombines TRBV7-7 with TRBJ1-1; D not resolved. CDR1 and CDR2 from the germline V gene are SSHAT and FNYEAQ (reference sequence). The CDR3 sequence is 13 residues long. The CDR3 DNA reads as TGCGCCAGCAGCTTGGCCCTCAACACTGAAGCTTTCTTT. Amino acids: CASSLALNTEAFF.

This clonotype was recorded at least ten times. The chain recombines TRBV20-1 with TRBJ1-2, with TRBD1 identical over 7 bases. The V and J ends lost 5 bases and 4 bases, in that order; junction bases with no gene match: 4. In germline, CDR1 is DFQATT, CDR2 SNEGSKA (reference sequence). This CDR3 is built from 12 residues. The CDR3 spells CSAPTGSYGYTF. The CDR3 DNA is TGCAGTGCTCCGACAGGGAGCTATGGCTACACCTTC.

This chain connects TRBV7-2 to TRBJ1-2; the match to TRBD1 covers 7 bases. Trimming at V came to 5 bases and at J to 4 bases, leaving 10 bases not matched to a gene. CDR3 length: 15 amino acids. The germline CDR1 and CDR2 sequences are SGHTA and FQGNSA. CDR3 sequence (DNA): TGTGCCAGCAGCACTCGGACAGGTTGGACCTATGGCTACACCTTC. Translated, it gives CASSTRTGWTYGYTF.

This clonotype was picked up many times. J is TRBJ2-2 and V is TRBV14, with 8 positions matching TRBD2. V shed 2 bases and J 8 bases; nucleotides not matched to a gene: 1. The CDR3 has 13 amino acids. Germline V gene lookup returns CDR1 SGHDN and CDR2 FVKESK. This CDR3 is CASSQTSGGELFF. CDR3 bases: TGTGCCAGCAGCCAAACTAGCGGAGGGGAGCTGTTTTTT.

The table lists this clonotype with many counts. The V call is TRBV20-1, the J call TRBJ2-1; either TRBD1 or TRBD2 may fit D (6 bases each). Germline V CDR1 and CDR2: DFQATT, SNEGSKA (reference sequence). The CDR3 loop spans 14 amino acids. With 0 bases removed from V and 4 bases from J, the gap between germline ends came to 10 bases. Here the CDR3 reads CSARDGGGYNEQFF. CDR3 sequence (DNA): TGCAGTGCTAGAGATGGAGGGGGATACAATGAGCAGTTCTTC.

This clonotype was found many times. The chain employs TRBV7-9 and TRBJ2-1; D not resolved. Trimming cost V 1 base and J 6 bases, with 19 bases left between them. Germline V gives CDR1 SEHNR, CDR2 FQNEAQ (reference sequence). The CDR3 has 17 amino acids. The CDR3 region is CASSLEVRPLMPNEQFF. For the CDR3, the DNA is TGTGCCAGCAGCTTAGAGGTTCGTCCCCTGATGCCCAATGAGCAGTTCTTC.

On this clonotype: A much larger clone is a single base away; this may be a read error. CDR3 in amino acids: CASCYRDTSYEQYF. Written as DNA, the CDR3 is TGTGCCAGTTGTTACCGGGACACTTCCTACGAGCAGTACTTC. The V and J genes are TRBV19 and TRBJ2-7; weak D call: TRBD1 (6 bases). This CDR3 contains 14 residues. Trimming removed 8 bases at V and 1 base at J, with 15 bases between. The V gene's germline CDR1 is LNHDA and CDR2 SQIVND (reference sequence).

Concerning this clonotype: This may be a read error, as it is one base from a much larger clone. The chain couples TRBV5-4 to TRBJ2-1; 11 bases match TRBD2. The CDR3 sequence is 15 residues long. CDR1 is SGHNT, CDR2 YYREEE, per germline (reference sequence). CDR3 sequence reads: CASGFSGRAVNEQFF. In DNA, the CDR3 is TGTGCCAGCGGCTTTAGCGGGAGGGCCGTCAATGAGCAGTTCTTC.

In its sample, this clonotype was seen many times. The chain carries TRBV29-1 and TRBJ2-1; D could derive from TRBD1 or TRBD2 (7 bases each). V shed 3 bases and J shed 2 bases, with 11 bases lying between them. The CDR3 is made up of 14 amino acids. Germline CDR1 is SQVTM and CDR2 is ANQGSEA. CDR3 sequence reads: CSVDQGGTYNEQFF. The CDR3 coding sequence is TGCAGCGTTGATCAGGGGGGGACCTACAATGAGCAGTTCTTC.

This clonotype appeared many times. The rearrangement joins TRBV7-9 to TRBJ2-7; D remains unclear. This CDR3 is 12 amino acids long. Germline V gene lookup returns CDR1 SEHNR and CDR2 FQNEAQ (reference sequence). V was clipped by 3 bases and J by 4 bases, with 7 bases between them. The CDR3 region has the DNA TGTGCCAGCAGCTTCGGAGTGTACGAGCAGTACTTC. Protein product: CASSFGVYEQYF.

This clonotype appeared many times. V and J are TRBV6-1 and TRBJ1-4; 7 bases align to TRBD1. The germline gives CDR1 MNHNS, CDR2 SASEGT. The CDR3 has 16 amino acids. V dropped 3 bases and J dropped 9; count of bases not matched to a gene: 13. The CDR3 region has the DNA TGTGCCAGCAGTGATATACTACAGGGGATATGGAAAAAACTGTTTTTT. It yields the protein CASSDILQGIWKKLFF.

In the case of this clonotype: It may be a read error: a sequence one base away is much more abundant. The CDR3 does not close with the conserved phenylalanine or tryptophan, likely indicating a read error. This sequence joins TRBV7-9 and TRBJ2-7; maybe TRBD1 (6 bases). Germline CDR1 and CDR2: SEHNR and FQNEAQ (reference sequence). CDR3 length: 14 amino acids. Trimming shortened V by 5 bases and J by 5 bases, and 16 bases separated the two germline ends. Here the CDR3 DNA reads TGTGCCAGCAGCCGGTCACAGGGTTCCCACGAGCAGTACTCC. Its protein product is CASSRSQGSHEQYS.

This clonotype was seen only a few times. V gene TRBV6-2 or TRBV6-3 combines with J gene TRBJ1-2; TRBD1 matches 8 bases. This CDR3 region has 14 residues. Germline lookup yields CDR1 MNHEY and CDR2 SVGEGT. V lost 7 bases and J lost 3; bases outside the gene matches: 7. CDR3 amino acids: CASTYRGTYYGYTF. The CDR3 DNA reads as TGTGCCAGCACCTACAGGGGGACCTACTATGGCTACACCTTC.

This clonotype was seen ten or more times. This chain connects TRBV12-3 or TRBV12-4 to TRBJ1-5, with D unresolved. Trimming stripped 2 bases from V and 1 base from J, with 12 bases between. The CDR3 has 16 amino acids. CDR3 amino acids: CASSLLMGSSNQPQHF. As DNA, the CDR3 is TGTGCCAGCAGTTTACTAATGGGGTCGAGCAATCAGCCCCAGCATTTT.

This chain links TRBV3-1 with TRBJ2-3; D gene uncertain. The CDR3 covers 18 residues. Trimming removed 2 bases from V and 2 bases from J, with 20 bases in between. CDR1 is LGHDT and CDR2 is YNNKEL in the germline V gene (reference sequence). The CDR3 DNA follows: TGTGCCAGCAGCCAATTTCCCAGCCCTTTCGCGGACACAGATACGCAGTATTTT. Protein sequence: CASSQFPSPFADTDTQYF.

This clonotype was recorded a few times. Sequence at one end of the junction differs from germline and may be a read error. The chain recombines TRBV11-2 with TRBJ2-7, with 9 bases fitting TRBD1. The CDR3 consists of 14 residues. CDR1 and CDR2 (germline): SGHAT, FQNNGV. DNA of the CDR3: TGTGCCAGCAGCTCTAACGGGGGTAGACAGGGGGGACACTTC. This translates into CASSSNGGRQGGHF. The entire variable domain, with the rest obtained from reference TRBV11-2 and TRBJ2-7, is as follows: EAGVAQSPRYKIIEKRQSVAFWCNPISGHATLYWYQQILGQGPKLLIQFQNNGVVDDSQLPKDRFSAERLKGVDSTLKIQPAKLEDSAVYLCASSSNGGRQGGHFGPGTRLTVT.